This TCR beta chain was found in a study of regulatory T cells in long-lasting Graves disease. In germline, CDR1 is DFQATT, CDR2 SNEGSKA (reference sequence). This CDR3 comprises 12 residues. Trimming removed 1 base from V and 3 bases from J, with 7 bases in between. The time point was: newly diagnosed GD, antithyroid drugs for less than 3 months. Construction of the TCR library relied on RNA isolated from PBMCs. This clonotype came up many times. iRepertoire HTBI primers and Arm-PCR of CDR3 regions built TCR beta libraries. MiXCR, run by TCRdb on the multiplex PCR reads, gives a single entry per CDR3 protein. The table records approximately 470,000 distinct CDR3 sequences, 16% of them present only once. This same sample was also part of a study on T cells in Graves' hyperthyroidism and ophthalmopathy. As reported in that work: Among the patients, aged 18 to 65, hyperthyroidism was newly diagnosed and had lasted under 2 months.

V usage is TRBV20-1 and J usage is TRBJ2-7, with D uncertain. This clonotype was sampled from a man aged 40-50 years with Graves disease. The source material was peripheral blood mononuclear cells (PBMCs), sampled at new diagnosis, from a patient treated with antithyroid drugs. CDR3 nucleotide sequence: TGCAGTGCTAGAGCCTCGGTCTACGAGCAGTACTTC. Encoded protein: CSARASVYEQYF.